Listed below are T cell receptor beta chains from one sample, sequenced in a study of blood T cell repertoires in COVID-19. The table came from immunoSEQ multiplex PCR; TCRdb's copy has only in-frame clones and leaves some out. This sample has around 69,000 clones, with about 82% found just once. The sample consisted of peripheral blood. The origin of the receptors is a man in his fifties or sixties with acute or convalescent COVID-19. The CDR3 runs from the conserved cysteine through the conserved F or W. D genes are given only for firm matches. Only part of the rows carry a size: once, few, many, or a class if the clone is expanded.

>TRBV15|.|.|TRBJ1-1
TGTGCCACCAGCAGAGGTAGGGGTTGGACTGAAGCTTTCTTT
CATSRGRGWTEAFF
>TRBV19|.|TRBD1|TRBJ1-2
TGTGCCAGTAGTATAGTAGAGGGACAGATATGGAACGCTAACTATGGCTACACCTTC
CASSIVEGQIWNANYGYTF
>TRBV6-1|once|TRBD2|TRBJ2-7
TGTGCCAGCAGTGGATCTTACGGCGGGGGGGCGAGGGAGCAGTACTTC
CASSGSYGGGAREQYF
>TRBV19|.|.|TRBJ2-5
TGTGCCAGTAGTATGCCAGGGCGGGAGACCCAGTACTTC
CASSMPGRETQYF
>TRBV4-2|.|.|TRBJ2-5
TGTGCCAGCAGCCAAGGGGCGCGGGGTGGGGGAGAGACCCAGTACTTC
CASSQGARGGGETQYF
>TRBV30|once|TRBD1|TRBJ2-7
TGTGCCTGGAGTACGACAGGGGAGGCCGAGCAGTACTTC
CAWSTTGEAEQYF
>TRBV5-4|few|.|TRBJ1-3
TGTGCCAGCAGCTTTCTTGGAAACACCATATATTTT
CASSFLGNTIYF
>TRBV7-8|.|.|TRBJ2-5
TGTGCCAGCAGCTTAGGCGTGTCGGCGGGCCAAGAGACCCAGTACTTC
CASSLGVSAGQETQYF
>TRBV6-5|.|.|TRBJ2-2
TGTGCCAGCAGTTATTCAGGGTCGAACACCGGGGAGCTGTTTTTT
CASSYSGSNTGELFF
>TRBV19|.|.|TRBJ1-3
TGTGCCAGTAGTCCCGACAGGCCATACTCTGGAAACACCATATATTTT
CASSPDRPYSGNTIYF
>TRBV6-5|.|.|TRBJ2-1
TGTGCCAGCAGTTATAACAGGGCTGACGGCAATGAGCAGTTCTTC
CASSYNRADGNEQFF
>TRBV3-1/TRBV3-2|.|.|TRBJ2-3
TGTGCCAGCAGCCAAGGTCTAATGGGCGGGGGCACAGATACGCAGTATTTT
CASSQGLMGGGTDTQYF
>TRBV30|few|TRBD2|TRBJ2-1
TGTGCCTGGAGGGAGACGGGAGGGGGTTACAATGAGCAGTTCTTC
CAWRETGGGYNEQFF
>TRBV7-9|.|.|TRBJ1-1
TGTGCCAGCAGCTTCTCTAACACTGAAGCTTTCTTT
CASSFSNTEAFF
>TRBV24-1|.|TRBD1|TRBJ1-2
TGTGCCACCAGTGATCCCGCGACAGGGGAGGTCGGCTACACCTTC
CATSDPATGEVGYTF
>TRBV5-6|.|.|TRBJ2-2
TGTGCCAGCAGCTGGGGGAGGTCCACCGGGGAGCTGTTTTTT
CASSWGRSTGELFF
>TRBV11-1|.|TRBD2|TRBJ2-1
TGTGCCAGCAGCCCTGGGTCTAGCGGGGGGCCCAATGAGCAGTTCTTC
CASSPGSSGGPNEQFF
>TRBV4-1|few|TRBD2|TRBJ2-1
TGCGCCAGCAGCCAGATAGGACTAGCGGGGGGCCGGTACATCAATGAGCAGTTCTTC
CASSQIGLAGGRYINEQFF
>TRBV4-2|.|TRBD1|TRBJ1-2
TGTGCCAGCAGCTTGGGACAGCTCTATGGCTACACCTTC
CASSLGQLYGYTF
>TRBV25-1|.|.|TRBJ1-3
TGTGCCAGCAGTGGGGGGGGCAGCTTGCATTTT
CASSGGGSLHF
>TRBV12-3/TRBV12-4|.|.|TRBJ2-3
TGTGCCAGCAGGTACACAGATACGCAGTATTTT
CASRYTDTQYF
>TRBV2|.|.|TRBJ1-2
TGTGCCAGCACCCAGGGCTTGGCTGGCTACACCTTC
CASTQGLAGYTF
>TRBV7-8|.|.|TRBJ1-4
TGTGCCAGCAGCTCCCGGGAGCAAGGGGAAAAACTGTTTTTT
CASSSREQGEKLFF
>TRBV4-1|.|.|TRBJ2-1
TGCGCCAGCAGCCAAGAAGAGACTAACAATGAGCAGTTCTTC
CASSQEETNNEQFF
>TRBV11-2|.|TRBD1|TRBJ2-5
TGTGCCAGCAGCGCGACCGGGACAGGGGGCGCGGAGACCCAGTACTTC
CASSATGTGGAETQYF
>TRBV28|.|.|TRBJ1-4
TGTGCCAGCAGTTTAACCTCTCTACAGGGAACAGGAAAACTGTTTTTT
CASSLTSLQGTGKLFF
>TRBV24-1|.|TRBD2|TRBJ2-2
TGTGCCACCAGTGGTGCCGGGACTAGCGGGGGGACCGGGGAGCTGTTTTTT
CATSGAGTSGGTGELFF
>TRBV11-2|.|.|TRBJ2-5
TGTGCCAGCAGCTTAGTCTGGCCACAAGAGACCCAGTACTTC
CASSLVWPQETQYF
>TRBV24-1|.|TRBD1|TRBJ1-4
TGTGCCACCAGTGATGCCGGACAGGGTAAAAGGAGGGAAAAACTGTTTTTT
CATSDAGQGKRREKLFF
>TRBV6-6|.|.|TRBJ1-1
TGTGCCAGCAGTGTTAGGAACACTGAAGCTTTCTTT
CASSVRNTEAFF
>TRBV19|.|TRBD1|TRBJ2-3
TGTGCCAGTAGTATTTCCCCTTGGACAGGAGATACGCAGTATTTT
CASSISPWTGDTQYF
>TRBV19|.|TRBD2|TRBJ2-5
TGTGCCAGTAGCTGGGGGACTAGCGGGGAAGAGACCCAGTACTTC
CASSWGTSGEETQYF